This TCR beta chain was sequenced for a study of blood T cell repertoires in COVID-19. Sequenced by immunoSEQ multiplex PCR; TCRdb stores in-frame clones only, minus some. The sample lists about 50,000 clones, less than 85% occurring once. Trimming at V came to 5 bases and at J to 5 bases, leaving 8 bases not matched to a gene. The length of the CDR3 is 15 residues. The V gene's germline CDR1 is MNHEY and CDR2 SVGAGI. The V call is TRBV6-5, the J call TRBJ2-2, with TRBD2 matching over 7 bases. The source material was peripheral blood. This TCR derives from a man between 65 and 79 years old with active COVID-19. For the CDR3, the DNA is TGTGCCAGCAGTACGCCCTTGGGAGGGACCGGGGAGCTGTTTTTT. Its translation: CASSTPLGGTGELFF.